The TCR beta chain under discussion was sequenced for a study of OX40 agonist ivuxolimab in advanced cancers. Study as a whole: Patients received intravenous ivuxolimab every 2 weeks at 0.01 to 10 mg/kg.

The length of the CDR3 is 20 residues. Per germline, CDR1 LGHNA and CDR2 YSLEER. V shed 0 bases and J 4 bases; nucleotides not matched to a gene: 13. A word on this clone: Its antigen is unknown.

Whole-study results and caveats: Expanded peripheral T-cell antigen specificity went undetermined.

Data came from immunoSEQ multiplex PCR; TCRdb stores just in-frame clones and leaves some out. The data show about 80,000 clones, 84% seen once. The V and J genes are TRBV4-3 and TRBJ1-4; 11 bases are shared with TRBD1. The sample was CD4+ or CD8+ T cells sorted from blood, taken in a trial of the OX40 agonist ivuxolimab. The source is an adult with an advanced solid tumor such as melanoma, head and neck, liver or kidney cancer. CDR3: CASSQDVDRGRIGGNEKLFF. For the CDR3, the DNA is TGCGCCAGCAGCCAAGACGTGGACAGGGGGCGTATAGGGGGTAATGAAAAACTGTTTTTT.